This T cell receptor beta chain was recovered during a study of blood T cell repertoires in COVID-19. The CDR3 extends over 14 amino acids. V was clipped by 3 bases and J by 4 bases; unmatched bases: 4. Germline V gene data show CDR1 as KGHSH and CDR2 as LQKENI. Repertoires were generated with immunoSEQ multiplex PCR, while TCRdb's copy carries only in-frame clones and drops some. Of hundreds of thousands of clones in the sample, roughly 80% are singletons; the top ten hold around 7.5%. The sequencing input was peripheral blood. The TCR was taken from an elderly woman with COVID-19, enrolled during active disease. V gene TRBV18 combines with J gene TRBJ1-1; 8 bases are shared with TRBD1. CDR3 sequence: CASSPDRESTEAFF. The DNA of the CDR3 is TGTGCCAGCTCACCGGACAGGGAATCCACTGAAGCTTTCTTT.